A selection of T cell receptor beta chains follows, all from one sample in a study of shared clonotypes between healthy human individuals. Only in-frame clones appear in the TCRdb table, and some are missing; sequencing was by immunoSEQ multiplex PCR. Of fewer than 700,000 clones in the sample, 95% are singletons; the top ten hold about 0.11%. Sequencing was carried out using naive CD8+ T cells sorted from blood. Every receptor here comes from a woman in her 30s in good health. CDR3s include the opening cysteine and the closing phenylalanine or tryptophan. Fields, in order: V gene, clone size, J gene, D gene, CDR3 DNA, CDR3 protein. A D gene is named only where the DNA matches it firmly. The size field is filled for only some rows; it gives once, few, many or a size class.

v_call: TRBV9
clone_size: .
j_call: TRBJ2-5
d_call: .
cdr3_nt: TGTGCCAGCAGCGTAGCGGGCAGCGAAGAGACCCAGTACTTC
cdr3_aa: CASSVAGSEETQYF

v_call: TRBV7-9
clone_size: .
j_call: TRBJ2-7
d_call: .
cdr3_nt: TGTGCCAGCAGCTTAGTTCGTGGTAGCGAGCAGTACTTC
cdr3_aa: CASSLVRGSEQYF

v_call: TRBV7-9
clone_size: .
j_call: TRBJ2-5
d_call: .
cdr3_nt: TGTGCCAGCAGCCCCTACCAGGGGCGAGGCGAGACCCAGTACTTC
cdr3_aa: CASSPYQGRGETQYF

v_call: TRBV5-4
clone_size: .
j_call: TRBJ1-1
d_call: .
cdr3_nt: TGTGCCAGCAGCTTTCGAGTGAACACTGAAGCTTTCTTT
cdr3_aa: CASSFRVNTEAFF

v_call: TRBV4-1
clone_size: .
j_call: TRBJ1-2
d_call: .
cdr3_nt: TGCGCCAGCAGCCAAGATCCGGGGGACTATAACTATGGCTACACCTTC
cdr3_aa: CASSQDPGDYNYGYTF

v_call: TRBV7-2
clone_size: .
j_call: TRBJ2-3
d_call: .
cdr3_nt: TGTGCCAGCAGCTTGCCGGGGCCTCCGTGGGATACGCAGTATTTT
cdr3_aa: CASSLPGPPWDTQYF

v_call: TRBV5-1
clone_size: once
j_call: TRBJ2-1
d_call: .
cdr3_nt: TGCGCCAGCAGCTTGGTTACAGGGTCAAGGGATGAGCAGTTCTTC
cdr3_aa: CASSLVTGSRDEQFF

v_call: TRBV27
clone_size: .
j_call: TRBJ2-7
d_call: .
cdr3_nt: TGTGCCAGCAAACCAGGGACCTCACGCGAGCAGTACTTC
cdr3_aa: CASKPGTSREQYF

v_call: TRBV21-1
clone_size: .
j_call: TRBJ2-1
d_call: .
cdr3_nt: TGTGCCAGCAGCAAAGAGGGACAGGGGATCTCCTACAATGAGCAGTTCTTC
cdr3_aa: CASSKEGQGISYNEQFF

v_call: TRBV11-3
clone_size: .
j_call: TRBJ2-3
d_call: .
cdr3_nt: TGTGCCAGCCCTCGGGGGGCTGTGACAGATACGCAGTATTTT
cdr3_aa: CASPRGAVTDTQYF

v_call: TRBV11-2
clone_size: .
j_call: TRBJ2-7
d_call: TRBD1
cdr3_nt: TGTGCCAGCAGCCAGGGGACAGGGGGGTGGTACGAGCAGTACTTC
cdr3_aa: CASSQGTGGWYEQYF

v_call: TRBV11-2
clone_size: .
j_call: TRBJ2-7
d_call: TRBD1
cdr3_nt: TGTGCCAGCAGCTCCCAGGGACAGGGGGCTTACGAGCAGTACTTC
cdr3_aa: CASSSQGQGAYEQYF

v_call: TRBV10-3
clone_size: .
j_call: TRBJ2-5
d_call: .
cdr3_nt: TGTGCCATCAGTGAGTCCCCACTGGTGGCGGGACAAGAGACCCAGTACTTC
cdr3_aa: CAISESPLVAGQETQYF

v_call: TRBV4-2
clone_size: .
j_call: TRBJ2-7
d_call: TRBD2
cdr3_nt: TGTGCCAGCAGCCAAGTTGGGCCAGGGACTAGCGGAGAAGCCCCCTACGAGCAGTACTTC
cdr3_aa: CASSQVGPGTSGEAPYEQYF

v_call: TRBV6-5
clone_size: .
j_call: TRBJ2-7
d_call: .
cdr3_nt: TGTGCCAGCAGTTACTCGGACAGTTTTTCCTCCTACGAGCAGTACTTC
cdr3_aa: CASSYSDSFSSYEQYF

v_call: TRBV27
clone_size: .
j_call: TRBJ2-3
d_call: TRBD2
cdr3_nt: TGTGCCAGCAGTCCTCGACTAGCGGGAGAAGATACGCAGTATTTT
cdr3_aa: CASSPRLAGEDTQYF

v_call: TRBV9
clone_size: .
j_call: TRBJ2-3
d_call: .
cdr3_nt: TGTGCCAGCAGCGTAGGACACCCGGGGATGGGCACAGATACGCAGTATTTT
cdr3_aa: CASSVGHPGMGTDTQYF

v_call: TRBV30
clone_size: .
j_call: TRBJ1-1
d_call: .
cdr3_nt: TGTGCCTGGAAAAGAGGAAAAAACACTGAAGCTTTCTTT
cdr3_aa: CAWKRGKNTEAFF

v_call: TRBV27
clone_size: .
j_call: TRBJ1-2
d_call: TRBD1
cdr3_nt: TGTGCCAGCAGGGGACAGGGAACTAACTATGGCTACACCTTC
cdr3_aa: CASRGQGTNYGYTF

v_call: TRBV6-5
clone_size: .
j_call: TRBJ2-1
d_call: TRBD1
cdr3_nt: TGTGCCAGCAGCTTATTGGACAGGTACAATGAGCAGTTCTTC
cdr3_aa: CASSLLDRYNEQFF

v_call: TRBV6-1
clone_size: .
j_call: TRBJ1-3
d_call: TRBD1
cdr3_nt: TGTGCCAGCAGTGAACGGGACAGGGGTGGAAACACCATATATTTT
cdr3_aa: CASSERDRGGNTIYF

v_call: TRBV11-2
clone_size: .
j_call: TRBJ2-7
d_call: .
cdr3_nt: TGTGCCAGCAGCCCGGACTTCTCCTACGAGCAGTACTTC
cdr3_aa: CASSPDFSYEQYF

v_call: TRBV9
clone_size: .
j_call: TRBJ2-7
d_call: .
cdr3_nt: TGTGCCAGCAGCGTAGGTCAGGGACCCGACGAGCAGTACTTC
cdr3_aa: CASSVGQGPDEQYF

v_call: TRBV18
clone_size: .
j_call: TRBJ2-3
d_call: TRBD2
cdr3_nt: TGTGCCAGCTCACCACCGCCAGCGGGGTTCCTCGCGGATACGCAGTATTTT
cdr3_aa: CASSPPPAGFLADTQYF

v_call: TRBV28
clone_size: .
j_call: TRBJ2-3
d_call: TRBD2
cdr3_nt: TGTGCCAGCAGTTATCGCCCGGGGGGAGATACGCAGTATTTT
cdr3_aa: CASSYRPGGDTQYF

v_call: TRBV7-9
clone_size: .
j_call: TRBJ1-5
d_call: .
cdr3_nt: TGTGCCAGCAGCTTAGAGGGTTACAATCAGCCCCAGCATTTT
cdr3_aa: CASSLEGYNQPQHF

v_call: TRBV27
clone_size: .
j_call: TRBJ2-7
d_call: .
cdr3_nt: TGTGCCACTCCCAAACCGGGGGCCAGCAACTACGAGCAGTACTTC
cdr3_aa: CATPKPGASNYEQYF

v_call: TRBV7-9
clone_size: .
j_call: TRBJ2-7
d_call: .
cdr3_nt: TGTGCCAGCAGCTTAGCGGTCAGGGGAGCATACGAGCAGTACTTC
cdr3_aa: CASSLAVRGAYEQYF

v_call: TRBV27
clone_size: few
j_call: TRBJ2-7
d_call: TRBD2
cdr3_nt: TGTGCCAGCAGTTTAGGGACTAGCGGGATCGACGAGCAGTACTTC
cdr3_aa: CASSLGTSGIDEQYF

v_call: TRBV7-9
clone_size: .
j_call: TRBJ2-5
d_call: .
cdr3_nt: TGTGCCAGCACCGACCTACAAGAGACCCAGTACTTC
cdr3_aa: CASTDLQETQYF

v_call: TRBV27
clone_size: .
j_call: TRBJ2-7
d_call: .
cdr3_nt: TGTGCCAGCAGTTTCGGGCTAGCCGACTACGAGCAGTACTTC
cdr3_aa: CASSFGLADYEQYF

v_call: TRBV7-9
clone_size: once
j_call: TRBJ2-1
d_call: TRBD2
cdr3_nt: TGTGCCAGCAGCCCGACTAGCGGGAGGGCATATGAGCAGTTCTTC
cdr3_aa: CASSPTSGRAYEQFF

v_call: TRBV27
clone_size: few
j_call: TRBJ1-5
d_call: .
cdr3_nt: TGTGCCAGCAGTTTATTGGGCAGTCAGCCCCAGCATTTT
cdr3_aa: CASSLLGSQPQHF

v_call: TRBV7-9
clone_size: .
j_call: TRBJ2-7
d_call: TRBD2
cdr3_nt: TGTGCCAGCAGCCTTACTAGCGGGAGAGGCCCCAACGGCGAGCAGTACTTC
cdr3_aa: CASSLTSGRGPNGEQYF

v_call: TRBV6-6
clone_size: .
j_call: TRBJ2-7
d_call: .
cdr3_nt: TGTGCCAGCAGCTCCGGGCCTACCCCGTACGAGCAGTACTTC
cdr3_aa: CASSSGPTPYEQYF

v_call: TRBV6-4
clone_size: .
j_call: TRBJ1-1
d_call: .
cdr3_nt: TGTGCCAGCAGTGACTCAGGGACCAGGGGCACTGAAGCTTTCTTT
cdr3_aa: CASSDSGTRGTEAFF

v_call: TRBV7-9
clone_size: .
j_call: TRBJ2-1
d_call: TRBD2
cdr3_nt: TGTGCCAGCAGTCGCGGACTAGCGGACTACAATGAGCAGTTCTTC
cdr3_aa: CASSRGLADYNEQFF

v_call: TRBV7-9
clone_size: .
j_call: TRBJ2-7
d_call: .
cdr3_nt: TGTGCCAGCAGCTTAGTCGGGCCGGCCTACGAGCAGTACTTC
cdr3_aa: CASSLVGPAYEQYF

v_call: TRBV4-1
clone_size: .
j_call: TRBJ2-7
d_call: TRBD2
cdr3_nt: TGCGCCAGCAGCCAAGTTCGCGCGGGGGGCTACGAGCAGTACTTC
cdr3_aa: CASSQVRAGGYEQYF

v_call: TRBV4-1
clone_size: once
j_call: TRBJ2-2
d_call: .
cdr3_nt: TGCGCCAGCAGCCTCGTCCAGGCTCCGAACACCGGGGAGCTGTTTTTT
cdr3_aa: CASSLVQAPNTGELFF

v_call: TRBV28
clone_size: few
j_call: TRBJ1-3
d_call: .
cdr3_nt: TGTGCCAGCAGTTTCGGAAACACCATATATTTT
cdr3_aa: CASSFGNTIYF

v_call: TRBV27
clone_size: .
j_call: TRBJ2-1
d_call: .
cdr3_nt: TGTGCCAGCAGTCAACCCCCCACGAGCTCCTACAATGAGCAGTTCTTC
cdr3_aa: CASSQPPTSSYNEQFF

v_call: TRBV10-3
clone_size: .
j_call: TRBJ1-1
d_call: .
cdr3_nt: TGTGCCATCAGTGAGGGGGACTGGAACACTGAAGCTTTCTTT
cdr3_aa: CAISEGDWNTEAFF

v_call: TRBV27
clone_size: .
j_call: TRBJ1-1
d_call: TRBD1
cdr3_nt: TGTGCCAGCAGTATTCCGGGACAGGGGGCGAACGAAGCTTTCTTT
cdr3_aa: CASSIPGQGANEAFF

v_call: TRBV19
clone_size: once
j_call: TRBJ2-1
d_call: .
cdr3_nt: TGTGCCAGTAGTATGGCGCCCGGGAGCGACAATGAGCAGTTCTTC
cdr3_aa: CASSMAPGSDNEQFF

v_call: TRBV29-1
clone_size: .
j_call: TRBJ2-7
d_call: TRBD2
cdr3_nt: TGCAGCGTTGAAGATACTGGACTAGCGGAAGGGTACGAGCAGTACTTC
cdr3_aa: CSVEDTGLAEGYEQYF

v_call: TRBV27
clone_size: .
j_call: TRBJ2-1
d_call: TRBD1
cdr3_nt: TGTGCCAGCAGTTTGACAGGGGCCCCCTACAATGAGCAGTTCTTC
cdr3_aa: CASSLTGAPYNEQFF

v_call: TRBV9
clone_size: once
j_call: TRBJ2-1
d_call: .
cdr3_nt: TGTGCCAGCAGCGTGCCCGGCCCTGGGACAACCCGCGAGGTCTCCTACAATGAGCAGTTCTTC
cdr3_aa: CASSVPGPGTTREVSYNEQFF

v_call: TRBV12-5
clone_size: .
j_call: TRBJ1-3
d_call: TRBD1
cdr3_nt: TGTGCTAGTGGTTCGGGACAGGCGTCCACCATATATTTT
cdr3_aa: CASGSGQASTIYF

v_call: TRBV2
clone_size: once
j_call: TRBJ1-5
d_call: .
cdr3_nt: TGTGCCAGCAGTGAAGCTTCAGGGGTTGGATACAATCAGCCCCAGCATTTT
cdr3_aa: CASSEASGVGYNQPQHF

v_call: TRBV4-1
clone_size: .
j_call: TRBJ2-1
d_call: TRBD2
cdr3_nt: TGCGCCAGCAGCCAACGCGGTAGCGGGAGAGGTGAGCAGTTCTTC
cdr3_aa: CASSQRGSGRGEQFF

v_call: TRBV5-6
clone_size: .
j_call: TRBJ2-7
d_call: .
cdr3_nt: TGTGCCAGCAGCCCTAGGGGGGAGGGCGACGAGCAGTACTTC
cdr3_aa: CASSPRGEGDEQYF

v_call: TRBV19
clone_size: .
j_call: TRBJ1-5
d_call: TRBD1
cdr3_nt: TGTGCCAGTAGCCCGATCAACAGGGGAAATCAGCCCCAGCATTTT
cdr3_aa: CASSPINRGNQPQHF

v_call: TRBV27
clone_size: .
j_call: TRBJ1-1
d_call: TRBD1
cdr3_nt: TGTGCCAGCAGTCTCCCCAGGGGGGGGAGCACTGAAGCTTTCTTT
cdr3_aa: CASSLPRGGSTEAFF

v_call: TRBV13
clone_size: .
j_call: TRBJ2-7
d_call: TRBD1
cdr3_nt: TGTGCCAGCAGCGCCCGGACAGGGGACTATCCCAGCTCCTACGAGCAGTACTTC
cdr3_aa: CASSARTGDYPSSYEQYF

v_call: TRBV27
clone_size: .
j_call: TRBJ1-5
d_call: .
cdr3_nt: TGTGCCAGCAGTTTATCACAGGGCCCTAATCAGCCCCAGCATTTT
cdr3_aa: CASSLSQGPNQPQHF

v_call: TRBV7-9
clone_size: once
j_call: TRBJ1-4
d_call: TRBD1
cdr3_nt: TGTGCCAGTAGACAGGGATCGGATGAAAAACTGTTTTTT
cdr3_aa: CASRQGSDEKLFF

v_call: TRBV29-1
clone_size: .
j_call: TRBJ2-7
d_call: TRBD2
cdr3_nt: TGCAGCGTTGAAGGTAGCGGGGCTACCTACGAGCAGTACTTC
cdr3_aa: CSVEGSGATYEQYF